The rows below give T cell receptor beta chains drawn from one sample of a study of blood T cell repertoires in COVID-19. Sequenced by immunoSEQ multiplex PCR; TCRdb stores in-frame clones only, minus some. The sample records over 130,000 clones, about 86% being singletons. The sequenced material came from peripheral blood. Receptors were obtained from a man aged 65 to 85 with acute or convalescent COVID-19. Each CDR3 is given with its conserved first and last residue. The D gene is left open where the match is weak. Part of the rows lack a size; the others show once, few, many or a class for expanded clones.

TRBV6-1	.	.	TRBJ1-5	CASSEFWREPSNQPQHF	TGTGCCAGCAGTGAATTTTGGAGAGAGCCTAGCAATCAGCCCCAGCATTTT
TRBV29-1	.	.	TRBJ2-2	CSVDIASGELFF	TGCAGCGTGGACATAGCTTCCGGGGAGCTGTTTTTT
TRBV7-2	.	.	TRBJ2-7	CASSLGFGSVAYEQYF	TGTGCCAGCAGCTTGGGGTTTGGGAGCGTAGCCTACGAGCAGTACTTC
TRBV11-2	TRBD1	.	TRBJ2-7	CASSSLGQGSAEQYF	TGTGCCAGCAGCTCGCTGGGACAGGGGTCTGCCGAGCAGTACTTC
TRBV5-6	TRBD1	.	TRBJ1-2	CASSPPGTGSNSGYTF	TGTGCCAGCAGCCCGCCCGGGACAGGCTCCAACAGTGGCTACACCTTC
TRBV6-6	.	.	TRBJ1-4	CASSYRNRGGNEKLFF	TGTGCCAGCAGTTACCGAAACAGAGGGGGTAATGAAAAACTGTTTTTT
TRBV27	.	once	TRBJ2-7	CASRWGRGSPYEQYF	TGTGCCAGCAGATGGGGAAGGGGGAGCCCCTACGAGCAGTACTTC
TRBV24-1	.	.	TRBJ1-1	CATRRTVNTEAFF	TGTGCCACCAGGAGGACAGTGAACACTGAAGCTTTCTTT
TRBV21-1	.	.	TRBJ2-1	CASSKGTGGFNEQFF	TGTGCCAGCAGCAAAGGTACAGGGGGCTTTAATGAGCAGTTCTTC
TRBV7-9	.	.	TRBJ2-1	CASSLPSGPSYNEQFF	TGTGCCAGCAGCCTTCCGTCGGGTCCTAGTTACAATGAGCAGTTCTTC
TRBV3-1/TRBV3-2	TRBD2	.	TRBJ2-4	CASSQDLVSGAKNIQYF	TGTGCCAGCAGCCAAGATCTAGTTAGCGGGGCCAAAAACATTCAGTACTTC
TRBV6-6	.	.	TRBJ1-1	CASSFSREAEAFF	TGTGCCAGCAGTTTCAGCAGGGAGGCTGAAGCTTTCTTT
TRBV6-5	TRBD2	.	TRBJ2-5	CASSLAGIPQETQYF	TGTGCCAGCAGTTTAGCGGGGATTCCCCAAGAGACCCAGTACTTC
TRBV27	.	.	TRBJ1-5	CASSYRSNQPQHF	TGTGCCAGCAGTTATCGTAGCAATCAGCCCCAGCATTTT
TRBV5-1	.	.	TRBJ2-5	CASSPTPIQETQYF	TGCGCCAGCAGCCCCACCCCTATCCAAGAGACCCAGTACTTC
TRBV11-3	.	.	TRBJ2-2	CASSTRGTGELFF	TGTGCCAGCAGCACCCGGGGGACCGGGGAGCTGTTTTTT
TRBV10-2	.	.	TRBJ1-4	CASSEGGDEKLFF	TGCGCCAGCAGTGAAGGCGGGGACGAAAAACTGTTTTTT
TRBV7-9	.	.	TRBJ2-1	CASRPGSHNEQFF	TGTGCCAGCAGGCCCGGGAGTCACAATGAGCAGTTCTTC
TRBV5-4	TRBD2	.	TRBJ2-3	CASSSPLAGGADTQYF	TGTGCCAGCAGCTCCCCCCTAGCGGGAGGGGCAGATACGCAGTATTTT
TRBV7-6	.	.	TRBJ1-1	CASSVQGGYTEAFF	TGTGCCAGCAGCGTACAGGGTGGGTACACTGAAGCTTTCTTT
TRBV28	.	.	TRBJ2-2	CASSPHVGELFF	TGTGCCAGCAGTCCACACGTGGGGGAGCTGTTTTTT
TRBV7-8	.	.	TRBJ2-1	CASSLLAGSYNEQFF	TGTGCCAGCAGCTTACTGGCGGGAAGCTACAATGAGCAGTTCTTC
TRBV5-1	.	.	TRBJ2-3	CASSLPVTDTQYF	TGCGCCAGCAGCTTGCCAGTCACAGATACGCAGTATTTT
TRBV21-1	.	.	TRBJ2-1	CASSNHQSPSGRNNEQFF	TGTGCCAGCAGCAACCACCAATCACCTAGCGGGAGAAACAATGAGCAGTTCTTC
TRBV7-9	.	.	TRBJ2-7	CASSITGIEQYF	TGTGCCAGCAGTATTACAGGGATCGAGCAGTACTTC
TRBV14	.	.	TRBJ1-2	CASSPLRGGYGYTF	TGTGCCAGCAGCCCATTAAGGGGAGGCTATGGCTACACCTTC
TRBV5-6	TRBD2	.	TRBJ2-7	CASSPLAGGTYEQYF	TGTGCCAGCAGCCCCCTAGCGGGAGGCACCTACGAGCAGTACTTC
TRBV6-2/TRBV6-3	TRBD1	.	TRBJ2-7	CASSMDRDYEQYF	TGTGCCAGCAGTATGGACAGGGACTACGAGCAGTACTTC
TRBV7-2	.	.	TRBJ1-4	CASSLGGGTTNEKLFF	TGTGCCAGCAGCTTAGGAGGCGGTACAACTAATGAAAAACTGTTTTTT
TRBV6-5	TRBD2	.	TRBJ2-1	CASKSGGREQFF	TGTGCCAGCAAGAGCGGGGGGCGAGAGCAGTTCTTC
TRBV11-2	TRBD1	.	TRBJ1-2	CASSHGQGKNYGYTF	TGTGCCAGCAGCCACGGACAGGGGAAAAATTATGGCTACACCTTC
TRBV3-1/TRBV3-2	TRBD1	.	TRBJ1-5	CASSLSDRNQPQHF	TGTGCCAGCAGCCTCTCGGACAGGAATCAGCCCCAGCATTTT
TRBV3-1/TRBV3-2	TRBD2	.	TRBJ2-7	CASSQATGLAGAREQYF	TGTGCCAGCAGCCAAGCAACGGGACTAGCGGGAGCGAGGGAGCAGTACTTC
TRBV9	TRBD2	.	TRBJ2-1	CASSVGDYSYNEQFF	TGTGCCAGCAGCGTAGGGGACTACTCCTACAATGAGCAGTTCTTC
TRBV5-4	.	.	TRBJ1-2	CASSQGQGQGYGYTF	TGTGCCAGCAGCCAAGGGCAGGGGCAGGGCTATGGCTACACCTTC
TRBV5-8	TRBD1	.	TRBJ2-1	CASSVGQGAYNEQFF	TGTGCCAGCAGCGTTGGACAGGGGGCATACAATGAGCAGTTCTTC
TRBV6-1	.	.	TRBJ2-6	CASSERSTASGANVLTF	TGTGCCAGCAGTGAGAGGTCGACGGCCTCTGGGGCCAACGTCCTGACTTTC
TRBV5-1	TRBD2	.	TRBJ2-7	CASSSTSVYEQYF	TGCGCCAGCAGCTCTACTAGCGTCTACGAGCAGTACTTC
TRBV24-1	TRBD2	.	TRBJ2-3	CATSDFTAGETTDTQYF	TGTGCCACCAGTGATTTTACGGCGGGAGAGACCACAGATACGCAGTATTTT
TRBV10-3	.	.	TRBJ1-5	CAISESQGNQPQHF	TGTGCCATCAGTGAGTCTCAGGGGAATCAGCCCCAGCATTTT
TRBV11-3	.	.	TRBJ2-3	CASSLVRTASTDTQYF	TGTGCCAGCAGCTTAGTCCGGACAGCGAGCACAGATACGCAGTATTTT
TRBV6-2/TRBV6-3	TRBD2	.	TRBJ2-7	CASSLLAGAAEQYF	TGTGCCAGCAGCCTGCTAGCGGGAGCGGCGGAGCAGTACTTC
TRBV4-3	.	few	TRBJ2-2	CASSQGGTAGELFF	TGCGCCAGCAGCCAAGGAGGGACTGCCGGGGAGCTGTTTTTT
TRBV5-1	.	.	TRBJ2-6	CASSLAGQGWSSGANVLTF	TGCGCCAGCAGCTTGGCCGGGCAGGGATGGAGCTCTGGGGCCAACGTCCTGACTTTC
TRBV7-3	.	.	TRBJ1-1	CASSPHRQDTEAFF	TGTGCCAGCAGCCCTCACCGACAGGACACTGAAGCTTTCTTT